The T cell receptor (beta chain) under discussion was sequenced for a study of blood T cell repertoires in COVID-19. At the level of the study: Samples representing acute and convalescent COVID-19 were sourced from the United States, Italy and Spain.

Original analysis: Estimated nucleated cell counts came from reference gene primer amplification. The assay was immunoSEQ multiplex PCR, and TCRdb's table has in-frame clones only and misses some. That table furnishes V, J and clone size, whereas the DNA furnished D and trimming. The data contain roughly 170,000 clones, 84% of them singletons. From germline, CDR1 is MNHNS and CDR2 SASEGT. Trimming left V 3 bases short and J 3 bases short, with 8 bases between. The CDR3 consists of 13 residues. The V gene is TRBV6-1, the J gene TRBJ1-2; D possibly corresponds to TRBD1 (5 bases). The sample comprised peripheral blood. This clonotype was obtained from a man between 40 and 49 years old who had recovered from COVID-19. Here the CDR3 reads CASSDRVDYGYTF. CDR3 DNA sequence: TGTGCCAGCAGTGACAGGGTAGACTATGGCTACACCTTC.